This TCR beta chain was retrieved from a study of cytomegalovirus exposure and HLA in healthy donors. Regarding the study as a whole: A later analysis found common viral pathogens apparently linked to several of the most significant clusters. Reportedly, HLA-A and HLA-B alleles of most subjects were accurately predicted from TCR beta. The majority of TCR sequences were rare, yet some public TCRs appeared in many donors.

CDR3 size: 13 residues. Regarding this clone: Its antigen is still unknown.

In the PCR, 60 Vbeta and 13 Jbeta primers were used. TCRdb's copy holds only in-frame clones and misses some; the assay was immunoSEQ multiplex PCR. This table has about 95,000 clones, about 76% appearing once. Input material: PBMCs. The TCR was taken from a woman between 35 and 50 years old in good health and CMV-seronegative. The chain couples TRBV21-1 to TRBJ1-4. TRBV21-1 is a pseudogene locus. The CDR3 region is CAKGWAGREKLFF. CDR3 sequence (DNA): TGTGCCAAAGGCTGGGCGGGGCGCGAAAAACTGTTTTTT.